This T cell receptor beta chain was identified in a study of T cells after yellow fever vaccination. This clonotype was observed a few times. Its matching antigen is unknown. Study observations and caveats: Clonotype sharing between CD4 and CD8 compartments was small. A secondary response was less intense yet reached its peak sooner, at day 5 versus 15.

Deletions cut 4 bases from V and 1 base from J, with 15 bases between. Germline V gives CDR1 SGHRS, CDR2 YFSETQ. The CDR3 is 15 residues long. They built TCR cDNA with 5'RACE template switching, a step that put in a universal primer site and UMIs. TCRdb redid the calling of the 5' RACE reads with MiXCR, one entry per CDR3 protein. This table holds more than 350,000 distinct CDR3 sequences, 9.5% to 13% found once. Sequencing used PBMCs, obtained on the day of the first yellow fever vaccination. This chain links TRBV5-1 with TRBJ2-7; TRBD2 might be the D (6 bases). This clonotype was sampled from a man aged 18 to 35 who received the YFV17D yellow fever vaccine. The DNA for the CDR3 is TGCGCCAGCAGCGTCACGGGACTTAAATCCTACGAGCAGTACTTC. This sequence encodes CASSVTGLKSYEQYF.